The rows below give T cell receptor beta chains drawn from one sample of a study of radiotherapy plus CTLA-4 blockade in lung cancer. Sequencing used immunoSEQ multiplex PCR; TCRdb keeps in-frame clones, though not all of them. Of 80,000 to 100,000 clones in the sample, around 88% were seen once. Sequenced here: peripheral blood, sampled from a patient treated with radiotherapy plus ipilimumab. These receptors were collected from a human donor with non-small cell lung cancer that progressed on radiotherapy plus ipilimumab. Both conserved end residues are part of each CDR3. A D gene is named only where the DNA matches it firmly. Expanded clones are given a class, and other clones once, few, many or no size at all.

>TRBJ2-3|TRBV18|.|.
CATSPGLDTQYF
TGTGCCACTTCCCCGGGGCTAGATACGCAGTATTTT
>TRBJ2-3|TRBV11-2|.|.
CASSQIAQRTDTQYF
TGTGCCAGCAGCCAAATAGCGCAAAGGACAGATACGCAGTATTTT
>TRBJ1-2|TRBV14|once|.
CASSPPGTVNYGYTF
TGTGCCAGCAGCCCACCTGGTACAGTAAACTATGGCTACACCTTC
>TRBJ2-4|TRBV18|.|.
CASSTSSSKNIQYF
TGTGCCAGCTCAACCAGCAGTTCCAAAAACATTCAGTACTTC
>TRBJ2-3|TRBV2|.|.
CASTPRSGNTDTQYF
TGTGCCAGCACCCCCAGGTCGGGGAACACAGATACGCAGTATTTT
>TRBJ1-1|TRBV9|.|.
CASSVVEGVNTEAFF
TGTGCCAGCAGCGTAGTTGAGGGGGTGAACACTGAAGCTTTCTTT
>TRBJ2-7|TRBV2|.|.
CASSSRGGRNYEQYF
TGTGCCAGCAGTTCTCGCGGAGGGAGGAACTACGAGCAGTACTTC
>TRBJ2-5|TRBV5-4|.|TRBD1
CASSLSRDRVWETQYF
TGTGCCAGCAGCTTGTCCCGGGACAGGGTCTGGGAGACCCAGTACTTC
>TRBJ2-5|TRBV20-1|.|.
CSAREFETQYF
TGCAGTGCTAGAGAGTTCGAGACCCAGTACTTC
>TRBJ2-7|TRBV5-6|.|TRBD2
CASSLSGKGYEQYF
TGTGCCAGCAGCCTCAGCGGGAAGGGCTACGAGCAGTACTTC
>TRBJ2-3|TRBV7-9|.|TRBD2
CASRGLQSTDTQYF
TGTGCCAGCAGGGGACTACAAAGCACAGATACGCAGTATTTT
>TRBJ2-7|TRBV5-1|.|TRBD2
CASSLGTSGTPHEQYF
TGCGCCAGCAGCTTGGGGACTAGCGGTACCCCCCACGAGCAGTACTTC
>TRBJ2-7|TRBV5-1|.|.
CASSLGGESSYEQYF
TGCGCCAGCAGCTTGGGGGGCGAGAGCTCCTACGAGCAGTACTTC